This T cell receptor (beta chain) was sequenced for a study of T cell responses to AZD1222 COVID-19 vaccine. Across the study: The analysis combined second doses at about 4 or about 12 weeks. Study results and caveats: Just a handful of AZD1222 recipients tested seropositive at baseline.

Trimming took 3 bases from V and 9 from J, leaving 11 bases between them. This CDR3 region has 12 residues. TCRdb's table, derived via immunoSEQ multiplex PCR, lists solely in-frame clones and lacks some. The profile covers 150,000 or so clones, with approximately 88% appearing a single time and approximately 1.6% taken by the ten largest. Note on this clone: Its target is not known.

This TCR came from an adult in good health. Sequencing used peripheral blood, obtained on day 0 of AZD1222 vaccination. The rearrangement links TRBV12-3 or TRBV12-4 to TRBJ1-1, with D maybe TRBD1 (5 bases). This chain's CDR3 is CASSLGRTQAFF. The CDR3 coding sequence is TGTGCCAGCAGTTTGGGGCGGACACAAGCTTTCTTT.